The 23 T cell receptor beta chains in this list originate from one sample, sequenced in a study of cytomegalovirus exposure and HLA in healthy donors. PCR used 60 Vbeta primers and 13 Jbeta primers. Repertoires were generated with immunoSEQ multiplex PCR, while TCRdb's copy carries only in-frame clones and drops some. The sample contains about 130,000 clones, about 73% of which appear only once. Sequenced material: PBMCs. The receptors come from a woman in her thirties or forties in good health and CMV-seropositive.

This clone came up once. This rearrangement joins TRBV2 to TRBJ2-4; 7 nucleotides align to TRBD1. V shed 4 bases, J shed 3 bases, and the junction held 6 bases outside the gene matches. Germline V gene data show CDR1 as SNHLY and CDR2 as FYNNEI. The length of the CDR3 is 15 residues. CDR3 protein: CASSVEQGLKNIQYF. The CDR3 DNA follows: TGTGCCAGCAGTGTAGAACAGGGGCTCAAAAACATTCAGTACTTC.

The chain recombines TRBV18 with TRBJ2-1; 12 nucleotides line up with TRBD1. This CDR3 is built from 15 residues. With V trimmed by 3 bases and J by 7 bases, 4 bases remained unmatched. CDR1 and CDR2 from the germline V gene are KGHSH and LQKENI. In DNA, the CDR3 is TGTGCCAGCTCACCCGGGACAGGGGGCGCGAATGAGCAGTTCTTC. Protein product: CASSPGTGGANEQFF.

CDR3 sequence reads: CAWSDRGRGGTEAFF. As DNA, the CDR3 is TGTGCCTGGAGTGACAGGGGGAGGGGGGGCACTGAAGCTTTCTTT. V gene TRBV30 combines with J gene TRBJ1-1, with TRBD1 matching over 8 bases. Germline values: CDR1 GTSNPN, CDR2 SVGIG (reference sequence). This CDR3 contains 15 residues. Trimming cost V 1 base and J 4 bases; bases outside gene matches: 8.

This chain connects TRBV7-8 to TRBJ1-1; D is undetermined. CDR1 is SGHVS and CDR2 is FQNEAQ in the germline V gene. V lost 2 bases and J lost 6, with 13 bases in between. The CDR3 length is 14 residues. The CDR3 here is CASSLRFGVAEAFF. The CDR3 nucleotides are TGTGCCAGCAGCTTACGGTTCGGGGTAGCTGAAGCTTTCTTT.

This clone was observed once. The CDR3 DNA is TGTGCCAGCAGCATAGGGACAAGGAACACTGAAGCTTTCTTT. Translation: CASSIGTRNTEAFF. The V gene is TRBV5-4, the J gene TRBJ1-1; D is possibly TRBD1 (6 bases). Trimming cost V 4 bases and J 1 base, with 11 bases left between them. Germline CDR1 reads SGHNT; CDR2 reads YYREEE (reference sequence). CDR3 size: 14 residues.

The chain employs TRBV19 and TRBJ1-6; 8 bases line up with TRBD1. CDR1 and CDR2 (germline): LNHDA, SQIVND (reference sequence). CDR3 size: 15 residues. J gave up 5 bases and V 7 bases, and 7 bases lay outside the gene matches. The CDR3 loop is CASTNRGFNNSPLHF. The CDR3 nucleotides read TGTGCCAGTACTAACAGGGGGTTCAATAATTCACCCCTCCACTTT.

This chain joins TRBV27 and TRBJ2-2; TRBD2 agrees at 12 bases. The germline V gene encodes CDR1 MNHEY and CDR2 SMNVEV (reference sequence). The CDR3 is made up of 20 amino acids. The junction had 16 bases not matched to a gene; V was cut back by 5 bases and J by 3 bases. The CDR3 DNA reads TGTGCCAGCAGTCAATACCGCCTAGCGGGGGGGAAAGAGGACACCGGGGAGCTGTTTTTT. Amino acids: CASSQYRLAGGKEDTGELFF.

This chain joins TRBV21-1 and TRBJ2-4; TRBD1, the table's D call, lacks a check against the DNA. TRBV21-1 is reported as a pseudogene. This CDR3 is 14 amino acids long. In DNA form, the CDR3 reads TGTGCCAGCAGCGTCCGGACAGGAGCTTACATTCAGTACTTC. Translation gives CASSVRTGAYIQYF.

The V and J genes are TRBV18 and TRBJ1-4; D is unclear. Germline values: CDR1 KGHSH, CDR2 LQKENI. This CDR3 has 16 residues. Trimming removed 2 bases from V and 7 bases from J, with 17 bases in between. CDR3 in amino acids: CASSPIPGVMSEKLFF. CDR3 sequence (DNA): TGTGCCAGCTCACCAATCCCCGGGGTAATGAGTGAAAAACTGTTTTTT.

The chain combines TRBV19 with TRBJ2-2, with 10 bases matching TRBD2. Looked up from germline, CDR1 is LNHDA and CDR2 is SQIVND (reference sequence). This CDR3 is 17 amino acids long. Germline trimming cut 4 bases from V and 0 bases from J; bases unmatched to any gene: 5. CDR3 in DNA: TGTGCCAGTAGTAAGGGGACTAGCGTAACGAACACCGGGGAGCTGTTTTTT. Amino acid sequence: CASSKGTSVTNTGELFF. The full variable domain, with the rest looked up from reference TRBV19 and TRBJ2-2, is DGGITQSPKYLFRKEGQNVTLSCEQNLNHDAMYWYRQDPGQGLRLIYYSQIVNDFQKGDIAEGYSVSREKKESFPLTVTSAQKNPTAFYLCASSKGTSVTNTGELFFGEGSRLTVL.

A note on this clone: One end of the junction does not line up with germline, which may come from a read error. V is TRBV7-9 and J is TRBJ1-1; TRBD1 agrees at 9 bases. The CDR3 sequence is 15 residues long. Germline V gives CDR1 SEHNR, CDR2 FQNEAQ (reference sequence). The CDR3 nucleotides are TGTTCCAGCATCCGCCCCGGGACAGGGTCCACTGAAGCTTTCTTT. Translating it yields CSSIRPGTGSTEAFF.

The sample holds one count of this clone. The rearrangement joins TRBV19 to TRBJ1-1; TRBD1 matches 8 bases. CDR3 length: 14 residues. Germline CDR1 reads LNHDA; CDR2 reads SQIVND (reference sequence). Trimming at V came to 9 bases and at J to 5 bases, leaving 11 bases not matched to a gene. Here the CDR3 DNA reads TGTGCCAGAGGATCTTCAGGGGGCGAAACTGAAGCTTTCTTT. Translated, it gives CARGSSGGETEAFF.

This chain uses TRBV27 with TRBJ2-1; tentatively, D is TRBD2 (6 bases). The CDR3 is 15 amino acids. In germline, CDR1 is MNHEY, CDR2 SMNVEV (reference sequence). Trimming shortened V by 3 bases and J by 1 base, and 10 bases separated the two germline ends. CDR3 nucleotides: TGTGCCAGCAGTTTTCGGGGAGGTTCCTACAATGAGCAGTTCTTC. Translated: CASSFRGGSYNEQFF.

This chain joins TRBV4-1 and TRBJ2-5, with TRBD2 matching over 13 bases. The tail of the sequence fits TRBJ2-7 better, so the J call may be wrong. The length of the CDR3 is 15 residues. Germline assignment: CDR1 MGHRA and CDR2 YSYEKL. CDR3 protein: CASSHTSGGAYEQYF. DNA of the CDR3: TGCGCCAGCAGCCATACTAGCGGGGGGGCCTACGAGCAGTACTTC.

The chain recombines TRBV9 with TRBJ2-2, with a weak D call TRBD2 (6 bases). The CDR3 sequence is 17 residues long. CDR1 is SGDLS and CDR2 is YYNGEE in the germline V gene. The ends were cut back, 0 bases at V and 6 bases at J, with 18 bases in the middle. Here the CDR3 reads CASSVAIRVGGPGELFF. CDR3 nucleotides: TGTGCCAGCAGCGTAGCTATTCGAGTCGGGGGTCCCGGGGAGCTGTTTTTT.

This chain connects TRBV28 to TRBJ1-1; TRBD1 matches 7 bases. The CDR3 loop spans 14 amino acids. Germline CDR1 and CDR2: MDHEN and SYDVKM. Trimming at V came to 6 bases and at J to 4 bases, leaving 8 bases not matched to a gene. The CDR3 here is CASSRQGWSTEAFF. For the CDR3, the DNA is TGTGCCAGCAGCCGACAGGGTTGGAGCACTGAAGCTTTCTTT.

The chain couples TRBV29-1 to TRBJ2-3, with D possibly matching TRBD1 (5 bases). Germline CDR1 reads SQVTM; CDR2 reads ANQGSEA. The length of the CDR3 is 15 residues. V was shortened by 4 bases and J by 4 bases, with 18 bases between the two germline ends. The CDR3 sequence is CSVGSQGGGADTQYF. CDR3 DNA sequence: TGCAGCGTTGGATCGCAGGGTGGTGGTGCAGATACGCAGTATTTT.

The chain employs TRBV14 and TRBJ2-1, with 9 nucleotides matching TRBD2. The CDR3 sequence is 16 residues long. V trimming: 7 bases; J trimming: 7 bases; junction bases outside the gene matches: 14. The V gene's germline CDR1 is SGHDN and CDR2 FVKESK. The CDR3 is CASTGRIAGETNEQFF. CDR3 DNA: TGTGCCAGCACCGGAAGAATAGCGGGAGAAACGAATGAGCAGTTCTTC. Full variable domain (outside the CDR3, taken from reference TRBV14 and TRBJ2-1): EAGVTQFPSHSVIEKGQTVTLRCDPISGHDNLYWYRRVMGKEIKFLLHFVKESKQDESGMPNNRFLAERTGGTYSTLKVQPAELEDSGVYFCASTGRIAGETNEQFFGPGTRLTVL.

The chain couples TRBV7-9 to TRBJ2-1, with 10 bases identical to TRBD2. This CDR3 comprises 18 residues. Germline V lookup: CDR1 SEHNR, CDR2 FQNEAQ (reference sequence). V was pared by 4 bases and J by 7 bases, with 16 bases of the junction left unmatched. CDR3 protein: CASSSPWLAGGMGNEQFF. As DNA, the CDR3 is TGTGCCAGCAGCTCCCCGTGGTTAGCGGGGGGCATGGGTAATGAGCAGTTCTTC.

The chain links TRBV5-1 to TRBJ2-3; 11 bases are a match to TRBD1. CDR3 length: 15 amino acids. CDR1 and CDR2 from the germline V gene are SGHRS and YFSETQ. V was pared by 4 bases and J by 2 bases, with 3 bases of the junction left unmatched. The DNA of the CDR3 is TGCGCCAGCAGCGGGACAGGGGGACCCACAGATACGCAGTATTTT. Translation gives CASSGTGGPTDTQYF.

The chain is built from TRBV5-6 and TRBJ1-2, with D tentatively TRBD1 (6 bases). There are 15 residues in the CDR3. Trimming shortened V by 4 bases and J by 2 bases, and 15 bases separated the two germline ends. Germline V gives CDR1 SGHDT, CDR2 YYEEEE. The CDR3 region has the DNA TGTGCCAGCAGCGCCGCCGGGACAACCAACTATGGCTACACCTTC. It yields the protein CASSAAGTTNYGYTF.

The chain has TRBV5-1 and TRBJ2-1; tentative D call: TRBD2 (5 bases). Germline loops: CDR1 SGHRS, CDR2 YFSETQ. V lost 4 bases and J 2 bases, leaving 10 bases between the germline ends. The CDR3 has 14 residues. This CDR3 reads CASSPLATYNEQFF. As DNA, the CDR3 is TGCGCCAGCAGCCCTCTAGCCACCTACAATGAGCAGTTCTTC.

This clone is a singleton in its sample. The V call is TRBV6-6, the J call TRBJ1-1; a weak D match, TRBD1 (5 bases). Germline CDR1 is MNHNY and CDR2 is SVGAGI (reference sequence). This CDR3 is built from 13 residues. Between the trimmed V and J ends, which lost 6 bases and 0 bases, there was a span of 8 bases. The CDR3 DNA sequence: TGTGCCAGCAGCCGGGGGGTGAACACTGAAGCTTTCTTT. This codes for CASSRGVNTEAFF.